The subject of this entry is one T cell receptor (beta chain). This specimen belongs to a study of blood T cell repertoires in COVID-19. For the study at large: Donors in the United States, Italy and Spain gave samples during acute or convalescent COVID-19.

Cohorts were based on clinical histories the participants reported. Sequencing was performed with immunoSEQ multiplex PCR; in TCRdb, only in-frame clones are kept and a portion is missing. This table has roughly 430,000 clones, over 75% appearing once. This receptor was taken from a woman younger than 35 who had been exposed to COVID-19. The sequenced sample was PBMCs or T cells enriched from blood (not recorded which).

The CDR3, as DNA: TGTGCCAGCAGTGACACGGCAGGGGGGAACACCGGGGAGCTGTTTTTT. Amino acid sequence: CASSDTAGGNTGELFF. V is TRBV2 and J is TRBJ2-2; 7 nucleotides line up with TRBD1. There are 16 residues in the CDR3. V dropped 3 bases and J dropped 1; count of bases not matched to a gene: 5. Germline-derived CDR1 and CDR2 are SNHLY and FYNNEI. The whole variable domain, remainder taken from reference TRBV2 and TRBJ2-2, is EPEVTQTPSHQVTQMGQEVILRCVPISNHLYFYWYRQILGQKVEFLVSFYNNEISEKSEIFDDQFSVERPDGSNFTLKIRSTKLEDSAMYFCASSDTAGGNTGELFFGEGSRLTVL.